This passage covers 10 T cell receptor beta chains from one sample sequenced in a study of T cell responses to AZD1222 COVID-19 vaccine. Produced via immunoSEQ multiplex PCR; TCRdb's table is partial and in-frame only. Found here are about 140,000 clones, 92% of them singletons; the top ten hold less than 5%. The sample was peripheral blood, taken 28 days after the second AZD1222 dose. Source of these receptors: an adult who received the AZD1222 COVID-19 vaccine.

CDR3 nucleotides: TGTGCCAGCAGCCGCAATGGGGAGCTGTTTTTT. Its protein is CASSRNGELFF. V gene TRBV27 combines with J gene TRBJ2-2; unclear D gene. The CDR3 runs 11 residues. V was pared by 6 bases and J by 8 bases, with 7 bases between. Germline V gives CDR1 MNHEY, CDR2 SMNVEV (reference sequence).

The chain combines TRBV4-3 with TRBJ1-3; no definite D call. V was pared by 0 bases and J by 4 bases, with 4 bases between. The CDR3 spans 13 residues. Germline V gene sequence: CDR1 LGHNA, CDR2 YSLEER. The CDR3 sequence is CASSQDGGNTIYF. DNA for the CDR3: TGCGCCAGCAGCCAAGACGGCGGAAACACCATATATTTT.

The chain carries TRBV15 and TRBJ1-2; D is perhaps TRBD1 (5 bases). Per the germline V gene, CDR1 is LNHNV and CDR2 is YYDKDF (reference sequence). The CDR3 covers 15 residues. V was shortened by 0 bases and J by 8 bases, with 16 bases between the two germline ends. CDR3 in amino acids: CATSRDPNGGDGYTF. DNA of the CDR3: TGTGCCACCAGCAGAGATCCCAATGGGGGGGACGGCTACACCTTC.

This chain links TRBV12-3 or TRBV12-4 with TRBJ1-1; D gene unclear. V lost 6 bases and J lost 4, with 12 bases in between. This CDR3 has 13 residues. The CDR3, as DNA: TGTGCCAGCAGCCAACACCCGAGCACTGAAGCTTTCTTT. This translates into CASSQHPSTEAFF.

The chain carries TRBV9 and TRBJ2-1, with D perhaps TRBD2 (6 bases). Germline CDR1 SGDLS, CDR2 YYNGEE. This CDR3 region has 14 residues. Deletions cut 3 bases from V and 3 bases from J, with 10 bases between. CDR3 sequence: CASSDGSRYNEQFF. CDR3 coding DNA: TGTGCCAGCAGCGACGGGAGTCGCTACAATGAGCAGTTCTTC. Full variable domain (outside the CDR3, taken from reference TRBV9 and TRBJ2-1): DSGVTQTPKHLITATGQRVTLRCSPRSGDLSVYWYQQSLDQGLQFLIQYYNGEERAKGNILERFSAQQFPDLHSELNLSSLELGDSALYFCASSDGSRYNEQFFGPGTRLTVL.

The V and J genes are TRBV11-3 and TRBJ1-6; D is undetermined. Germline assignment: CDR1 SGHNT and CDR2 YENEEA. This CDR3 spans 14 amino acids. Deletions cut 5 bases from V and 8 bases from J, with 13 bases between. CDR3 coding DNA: TGTGCCAGCAGCCTCGGGCCACCTCATTCACCCCTCCACTTT. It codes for CASSLGPPHSPLHF.

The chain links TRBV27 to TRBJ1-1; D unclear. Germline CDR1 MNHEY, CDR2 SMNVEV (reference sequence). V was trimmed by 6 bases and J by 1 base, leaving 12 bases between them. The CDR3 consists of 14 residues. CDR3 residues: CASRRLNENTEAFF. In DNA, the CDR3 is TGTGCCAGCAGGAGGTTGAACGAGAACACTGAAGCTTTCTTT.

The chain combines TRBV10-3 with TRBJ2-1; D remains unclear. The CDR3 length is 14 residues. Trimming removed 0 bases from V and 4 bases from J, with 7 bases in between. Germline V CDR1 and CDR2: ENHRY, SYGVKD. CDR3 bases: TGTGCCATCAGTGAGTCCTTGGGTTACAATGAGCAGTTCTTC. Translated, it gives CAISESLGYNEQFF.

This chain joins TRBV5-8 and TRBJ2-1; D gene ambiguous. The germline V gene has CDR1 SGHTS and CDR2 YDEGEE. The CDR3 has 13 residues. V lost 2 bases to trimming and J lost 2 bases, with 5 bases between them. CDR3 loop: CASSFLPYNEQFF. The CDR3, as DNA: TGTGCCAGCAGCTTTCTCCCCTACAATGAGCAGTTCTTC.

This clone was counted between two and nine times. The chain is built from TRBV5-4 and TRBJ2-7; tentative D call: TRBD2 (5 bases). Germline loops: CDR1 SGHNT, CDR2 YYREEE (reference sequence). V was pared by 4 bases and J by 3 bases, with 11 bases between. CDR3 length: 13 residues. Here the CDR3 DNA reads TGTGCCAGCAGCGAACCTCGGGGCTACGAGCAGTACTTC. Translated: CASSEPRGYEQYF.